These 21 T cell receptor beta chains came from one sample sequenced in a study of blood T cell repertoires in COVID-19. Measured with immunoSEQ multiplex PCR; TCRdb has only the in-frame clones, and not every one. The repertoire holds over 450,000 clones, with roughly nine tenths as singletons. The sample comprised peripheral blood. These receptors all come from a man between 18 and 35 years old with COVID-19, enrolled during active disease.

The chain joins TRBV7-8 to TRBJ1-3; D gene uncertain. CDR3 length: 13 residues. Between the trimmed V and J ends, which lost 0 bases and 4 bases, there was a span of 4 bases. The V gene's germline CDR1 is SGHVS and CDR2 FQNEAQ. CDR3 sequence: CASSLAQGNTIYF. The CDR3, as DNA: TGTGCCAGCAGCTTAGCGCAGGGAAACACCATATATTTT.

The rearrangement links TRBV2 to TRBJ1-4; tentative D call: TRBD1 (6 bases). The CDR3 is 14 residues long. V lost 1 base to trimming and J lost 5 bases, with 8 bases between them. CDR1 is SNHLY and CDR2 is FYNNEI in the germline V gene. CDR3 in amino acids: CASSEGGLNEKLFF. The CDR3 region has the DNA TGTGCCAGCAGTGAAGGGGGGCTCAATGAAAAACTGTTTTTT.

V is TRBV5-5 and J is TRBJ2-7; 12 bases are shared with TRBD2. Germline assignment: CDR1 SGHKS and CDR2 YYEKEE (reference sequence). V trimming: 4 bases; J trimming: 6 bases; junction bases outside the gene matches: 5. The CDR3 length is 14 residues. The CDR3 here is CASSASGGVVEQYF. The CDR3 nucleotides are TGTGCCAGCAGCGCTAGCGGGGGGGTCGTCGAGCAGTACTTC.

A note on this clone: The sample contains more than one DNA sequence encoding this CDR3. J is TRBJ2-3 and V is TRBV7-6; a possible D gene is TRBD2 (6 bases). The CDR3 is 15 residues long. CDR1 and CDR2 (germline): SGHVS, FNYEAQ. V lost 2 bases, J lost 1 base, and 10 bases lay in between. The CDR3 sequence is CASSLSSGGTDTQYF. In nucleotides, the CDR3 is TGTGCCAGCAGCTTAAGTAGCGGAGGCACAGATACGCAGTATTTT.

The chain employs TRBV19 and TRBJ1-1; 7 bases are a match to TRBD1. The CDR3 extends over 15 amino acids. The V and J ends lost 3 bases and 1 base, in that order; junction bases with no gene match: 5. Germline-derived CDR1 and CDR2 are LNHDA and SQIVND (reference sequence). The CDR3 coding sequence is TGTGCCAGTAGTATTAGGGGGACAGCGAACACTGAAGCTTTCTTT. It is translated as CASSIRGTANTEAFF.

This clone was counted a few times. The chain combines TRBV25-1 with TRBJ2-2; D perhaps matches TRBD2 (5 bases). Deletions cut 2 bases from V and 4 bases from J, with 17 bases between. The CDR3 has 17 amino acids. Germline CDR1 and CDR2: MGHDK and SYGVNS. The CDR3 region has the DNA TGTGCCAGCAGTGAAGGGAGAGGTATTGGAGGCACCGGGGAGCTGTTTTTT. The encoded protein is CASSEGRGIGGTGELFF.

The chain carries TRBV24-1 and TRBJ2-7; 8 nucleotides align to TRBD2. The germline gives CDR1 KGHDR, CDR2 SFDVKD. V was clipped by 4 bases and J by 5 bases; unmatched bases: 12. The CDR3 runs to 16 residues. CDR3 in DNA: TGTGCCACCAGTGACCATATAGCGGGAACGGTCCACGAGCAGTACTTC. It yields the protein CATSDHIAGTVHEQYF.

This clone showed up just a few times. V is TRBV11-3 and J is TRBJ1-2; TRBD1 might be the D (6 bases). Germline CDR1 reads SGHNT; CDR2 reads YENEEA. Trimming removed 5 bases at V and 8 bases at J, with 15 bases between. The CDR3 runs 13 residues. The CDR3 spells CASSPRGGGGYTF. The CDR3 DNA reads TGTGCCAGCAGCCCGCGAGGGGGTGGCGGCTACACCTTC. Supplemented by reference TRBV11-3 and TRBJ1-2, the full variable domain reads EAGVVQSPRYKIIEKKQPVAFWCNPISGHNTLYWYLQNLGQGPELLIRYENEEAVDDSQLPKDRFSAERLKGVDSTLKIQPAELGDSAVYLCASSPRGGGGYTFGSGTRLTVV.

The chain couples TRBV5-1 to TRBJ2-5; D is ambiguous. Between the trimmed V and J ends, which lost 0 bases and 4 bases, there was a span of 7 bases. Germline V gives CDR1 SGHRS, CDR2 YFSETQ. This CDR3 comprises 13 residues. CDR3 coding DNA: TGCGCCAGCAGCTTGGAAGGCGGAGAGACCCAGTACTTC. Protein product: CASSLEGGETQYF.

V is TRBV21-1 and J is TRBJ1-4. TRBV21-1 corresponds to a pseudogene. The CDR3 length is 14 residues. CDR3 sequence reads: CASSNRVPRGKLFF. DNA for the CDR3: TGTGCCAGCAGCAACCGGGTCCCCCGTGGGAAACTGTTTTTT.

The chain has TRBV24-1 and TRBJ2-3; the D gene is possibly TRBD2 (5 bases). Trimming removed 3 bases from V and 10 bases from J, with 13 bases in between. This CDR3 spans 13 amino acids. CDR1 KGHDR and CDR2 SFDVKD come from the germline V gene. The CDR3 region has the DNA TGTGCCACCAGTGATCACACTAGTCGGCCGCAGTATTTT. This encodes CATSDHTSRPQYF.

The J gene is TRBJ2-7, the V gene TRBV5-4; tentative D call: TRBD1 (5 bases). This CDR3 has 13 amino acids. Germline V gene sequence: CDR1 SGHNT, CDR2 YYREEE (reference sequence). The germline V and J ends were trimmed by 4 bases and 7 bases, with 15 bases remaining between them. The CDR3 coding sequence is TGTGCCAGCAGCCAAGACCAGGGCCGGGAGCAGTACTTC. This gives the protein CASSQDQGREQYF.

The CDR3 DNA reads TGTGCCAGTAGTTGGGACAAGTATAGCAATCAGCCCCAGCATTTT. It translates to CASSWDKYSNQPQHF. The rearrangement links TRBV19 to TRBJ1-5; D is perhaps TRBD1 (6 bases). Trimming pared 5 bases from V and 0 bases from J, leaving 11 bases between. Germline-derived CDR1 and CDR2 are LNHDA and SQIVND (reference sequence). There are 15 residues in the CDR3. The full variable domain, rest sourced from reference TRBV19 and TRBJ1-5, is DGGITQSPKYLFRKEGQNVTLSCEQNLNHDAMYWYRQDPGQGLRLIYYSQIVNDFQKGDIAEGYSVSREKKESFPLTVTSAQKNPTAFYLCASSWDKYSNQPQHFGDGTRLSIL.

CDR3 bases: TGTGCCAGCAGCCCCCGTGGCGCCGGGGGATGCGAGCAGTACTTC. This encodes CASSPRGAGGCEQYF. The rearrangement joins TRBV21-1 to TRBJ2-7; the DNA was not used to check the table's D call, TRBD2. TRBV21-1 is an annotated pseudogene. This CDR3 has 15 amino acids.

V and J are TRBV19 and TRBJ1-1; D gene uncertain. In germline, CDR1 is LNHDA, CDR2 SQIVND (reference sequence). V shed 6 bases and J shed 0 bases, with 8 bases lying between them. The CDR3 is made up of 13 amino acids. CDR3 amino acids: CASSRIVNTEAFF. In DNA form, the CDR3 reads TGTGCCAGTAGCCGAATAGTGAACACTGAAGCTTTCTTT.

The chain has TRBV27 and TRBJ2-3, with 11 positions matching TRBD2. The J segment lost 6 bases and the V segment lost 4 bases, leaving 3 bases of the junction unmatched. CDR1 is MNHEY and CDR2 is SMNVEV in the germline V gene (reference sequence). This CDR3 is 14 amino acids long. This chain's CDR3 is CASSSGLAADTQYF. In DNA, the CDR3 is TGTGCCAGCAGTTCGGGACTAGCGGCGGATACGCAGTATTTT.

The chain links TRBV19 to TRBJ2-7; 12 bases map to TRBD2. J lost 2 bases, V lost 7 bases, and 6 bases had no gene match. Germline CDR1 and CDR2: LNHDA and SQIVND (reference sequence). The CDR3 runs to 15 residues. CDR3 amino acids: CASTPTSGRTYEQYF. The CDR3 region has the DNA TGTGCCAGTACCCCGACTAGCGGGAGAACCTACGAGCAGTACTTC.

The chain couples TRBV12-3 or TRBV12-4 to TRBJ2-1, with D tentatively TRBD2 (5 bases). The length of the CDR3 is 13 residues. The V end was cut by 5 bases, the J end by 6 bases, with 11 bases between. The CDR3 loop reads CASSRVGANEQFF. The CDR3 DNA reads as TGTGCCAGCAGTCGTGTGGGAGCCAATGAGCAGTTCTTC.

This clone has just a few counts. The CDR3: CASRLQVNYGYTF. CDR3 bases: TGTGCCAGCAGGCTACAGGTTAACTATGGCTACACCTTC. V and J are TRBV5-6 and TRBJ1-2; weak D call: TRBD1 (5 bases). This CDR3 has 13 residues. Germline assignment: CDR1 SGHDT and CDR2 YYEEEE. Trimming removed 5 bases at V and 1 base at J, with 9 bases between.

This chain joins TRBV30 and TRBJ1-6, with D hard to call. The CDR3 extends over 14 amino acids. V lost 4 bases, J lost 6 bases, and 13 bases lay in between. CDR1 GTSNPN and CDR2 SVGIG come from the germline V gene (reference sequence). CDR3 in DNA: TGTGCCTGGAAGCTTGAGGTGACTAATTCACCCCTCCACTTT. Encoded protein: CAWKLEVTNSPLHF.

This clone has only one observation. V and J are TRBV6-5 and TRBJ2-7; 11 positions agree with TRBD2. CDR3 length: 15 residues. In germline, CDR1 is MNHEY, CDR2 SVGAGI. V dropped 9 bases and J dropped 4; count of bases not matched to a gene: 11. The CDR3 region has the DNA TGTGCCAGTAGCGGGAGGGCCAATAAGAAGTACGAGCAGTACTTC. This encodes CASSGRANKKYEQYF.